What follows are 25 T cell receptor beta chains derived from one specimen sequenced in a study of PD-L1 blockade in urothelial cancer. Data came from immunoSEQ multiplex PCR; TCRdb stores just in-frame clones and leaves some out. The table has 85,000 to 130,000 clones, about 90% seen once; the top ten hold over 0.8%. The sample consisted of PBMCs, taken around atezolizumab (anti-PD-L1) treatment. Receptor source: a woman of 80 years or more with urothelial cancer.

This chain connects TRBV28 to TRBJ2-7; 9 nucleotides agree with TRBD2. With 5 bases clipped from V and 7 bases from J, the junction kept 3 bases outside the gene matches. The CDR3 runs to 12 residues. Germline CDR1 and CDR2: MDHEN and SYDVKM. The CDR3 here is CASSSGGLEQYF. The CDR3, as DNA: TGTGCCAGCAGTAGCGGGGGGCTTGAGCAGTACTTC. Filled out from reference TRBV28 and TRBJ2-7, the complete variable domain reads DVKVTQSSRYLVKRTGEKVFLECVQDMDHENMFWYRQDPGLGLRLIYFSYDVKMKEKGDIPEGYSVSREKKERFSLILESASTNQTSMYLCASSSGGLEQYFGPGTRLTVT.

The chain combines TRBV25-1 with TRBJ1-4; 7 bases match TRBD1. J was trimmed by 4 bases and V by 7 bases; bases with no gene match: 3. This CDR3 has 13 residues. Germline V gene data show CDR1 as MGHDK and CDR2 as SYGVNS. The CDR3 loop is CASTTGHNEKLFF. In DNA form, the CDR3 reads TGTGCCAGCACGACAGGGCATAATGAAAAACTGTTTTTT.

This sequence joins TRBV19 and TRBJ1-4, with D possibly TRBD1 on 5 matching bases. The CDR3 is made up of 11 amino acids. Looked up from germline, CDR1 is LNHDA and CDR2 is SQIVND (reference sequence). V was shortened by 8 bases and J by 7 bases, with 8 bases between the two germline ends. The CDR3: CASRGAEKLFF. The CDR3 DNA sequence: TGTGCCAGTCGCGGGGCTGAAAAACTGTTTTTT.

This clone appeared a few times. CDR3 in DNA: TGTGCAACCTTCCTAGGACCCCGGGGGGAGCAGTACTTC. Its translation: CATFLGPRGEQYF. This rearrangement joins TRBV6-1 to TRBJ2-7; D may be TRBD2 (6 bases). The V gene's germline CDR1 is MNHNS and CDR2 SASEGT. The CDR3 consists of 13 residues.

The chain combines TRBV14 with TRBJ2-3; 9 bases line up with TRBD2. The CDR3 is made up of 15 amino acids. V shed 4 bases and J 5 bases; nucleotides not matched to a gene: 7. CDR1 and CDR2 (germline): SGHDN, FVKESK. CDR3 in amino acids: CASSPGGRVRDTQYF. The CDR3 DNA sequence: TGTGCCAGCAGCCCCGGCGGGAGGGTAAGAGATACGCAGTATTTT.

The chain links TRBV28 to TRBJ1-1; 9 nucleotides line up with TRBD1. The length of the CDR3 is 13 residues. V shed 5 bases, J shed 6 bases, and the junction held 4 bases outside the gene matches. Germline loops: CDR1 MDHEN, CDR2 SYDVKM. Here the CDR3 reads CASSLGTGSEAFF. The CDR3 DNA sequence: TGTGCCAGCAGTCTCGGGACAGGGTCTGAAGCTTTCTTT.

This clone showed up just a few times. The rearrangement uses TRBV5-4 and TRBJ2-1; 8 bases map to TRBD2. V was pared by 3 bases and J by 8 bases, with 10 bases of the junction left unmatched. The CDR3 sequence is 15 residues long. CDR1 SGHNT and CDR2 YYREEE come from the germline V gene (reference sequence). The CDR3 coding sequence is TGTGCCAGCAGCTCCGGGACTAGGGATTTCGATGAGCAGTTCTTC. The encoded protein is CASSSGTRDFDEQFF.

The chain's CDR3 is CASSLKGRTGGHEKLFF. The CDR3 DNA follows: TGTGCCAGCAGCTTAAAGGGGAGGACAGGGGGGCACGAAAAACTGTTTTTT. The chain uses TRBV7-3 and TRBJ1-4, with 10 nucleotides matching TRBD1. Germline V gene sequence: CDR1 SGHTA, CDR2 FQGTGA. J lost 8 bases, V lost 1 base, and 10 bases had no gene match. This CDR3 region has 17 residues.

This chain connects TRBV18 to TRBJ2-5, with 12 bases lining up with TRBD2. CDR3 length: 15 amino acids. CDR1 is KGHSH and CDR2 is LQKENI in the germline V gene. V lost 6 bases and J lost 5; bases outside the gene matches: 7. CDR3 sequence: CASSLAGGPSETQYF. CDR3 coding DNA: TGTGCCAGCTCCCTAGCGGGAGGGCCGTCGGAGACCCAGTACTTC.

The chain uses TRBV6-5 and TRBJ2-5, with D tentatively TRBD2 (6 bases). From germline, CDR1 is MNHEY and CDR2 SVGAGI. Trimming stripped 0 bases from V and 4 bases from J, with 12 bases between. CDR3 size: 15 residues. The CDR3 here is CASSYSPIGGETQYF. The CDR3 region has the DNA TGTGCCAGCAGTTACTCCCCAATCGGGGGAGAGACCCAGTACTTC.

In its sample, this clone was seen a few times. The V gene is TRBV5-1, the J gene TRBJ1-2, with D perhaps matching TRBD1 (5 bases). With 4 bases removed from V and 4 bases from J, the gap between germline ends came to 11 bases. The CDR3 is made up of 13 amino acids. Germline-derived CDR1 and CDR2 are SGHRS and YFSETQ. CDR3 protein: CASSMEGIYGYTF. In DNA form, the CDR3 reads TGCGCCAGCAGCATGGAGGGGATCTATGGCTACACCTTC.

This chain uses TRBV4-1 with TRBJ2-4; the D gene is possibly TRBD2 (6 bases). Trimming removed 3 bases at V and 9 bases at J, with 18 bases between. The CDR3 runs 15 residues. CDR1 is MGHRA and CDR2 is YSYEKL in the germline V gene. CDR3 loop: CASSHPGLGPVIQYF. In DNA form, the CDR3 reads TGCGCCAGCAGCCACCCGGGACTGGGCCCAGTCATTCAGTACTTC.

V gene TRBV6-1 combines with J gene TRBJ1-2; 9 bases are shared with TRBD1. Losses at the gene ends were 6 bases for V and 2 bases for J; bases not matched to a gene: 7. Germline lookup yields CDR1 MNHNS and CDR2 SASEGT. The CDR3 consists of 15 residues. CDR3 in amino acids: CASRSGTGWNYGYTF. CDR3 DNA sequence: TGTGCCAGCAGATCCGGGACAGGGTGGAACTATGGCTACACCTTC.

CDR3 bases: TGTGCCAGCAGCGTATCACAGGGAGCGGGAACTGAAGCTTTCTTT. This encodes CASSVSQGAGTEAFF. The chain recombines TRBV9 with TRBJ1-1; D might be TRBD1 (6 bases). Trimming took 1 base from V and 5 from J, leaving 15 bases between them. The CDR3 runs 15 residues. Germline V CDR1 and CDR2: SGDLS, YYNGEE. Together with reference TRBV9 and TRBJ1-1, the CDR3 gives the full variable domain: DSGVTQTPKHLITATGQRVTLRCSPRSGDLSVYWYQQSLDQGLQFLIQYYNGEERAKGNILERFSAQQFPDLHSELNLSSLELGDSALYFCASSVSQGAGTEAFFGQGTRLTVV.

The chain employs TRBV10-1 and TRBJ1-1; no reliable D call. Trimming pared 2 bases from V and 3 bases from J, leaving 7 bases between. Looked up from germline, CDR1 is WNHNN and CDR2 is SYGVQD (reference sequence). The CDR3 extends over 13 amino acids. As DNA, the CDR3 is TGCGCCAGCAGTGAGAACAGAGACACTGAAGCTTTCTTT. This codes for CASSENRDTEAFF.

V is TRBV5-1 and J is TRBJ2-2, with a weak D call TRBD2 (6 bases). The CDR3 is made up of 13 amino acids. V lost 4 bases, J lost 6 bases, and 10 bases lay in between. Germline V gene sequence: CDR1 SGHRS, CDR2 YFSETQ. The DNA for the CDR3 is TGCGCCAGCAGCGCGGGGACGGCCGGGGAGCTGTTTTTT. This encodes CASSAGTAGELFF.

CDR3 in amino acids: CASSLGGTGRGVDEKLFF. Here the CDR3 DNA reads TGTGCCAGCAGTTTAGGTGGGACAGGGAGAGGAGTGGATGAAAAACTGTTTTTT. The chain couples TRBV28 to TRBJ1-4; 9 bases fit TRBD1. Germline CDR1 and CDR2: MDHEN and SYDVKM. The CDR3 is 18 amino acids. J gave up 6 bases and V 2 bases, and 13 bases lay outside the gene matches.

The chain couples TRBV9 to TRBJ1-5; possible D gene TRBD1, 6 bases. V lost 0 bases, J lost 7 bases, and 8 bases lay in between. In germline, CDR1 is SGDLS, CDR2 YYNGEE. CDR3 size: 13 residues. CDR3 sequence (DNA): TGTGCCAGCAGCGTAGACACAGGGCAGCCCCAGCATTTT. This codes for CASSVDTGQPQHF.

Details on this clone: Other DNA variants within this sample encode the same CDR3. CDR3 residues: CASSLSGSSYNEQFF. For the CDR3, the DNA is TGCGCCAGCAGCCTTAGCGGGAGCTCCTACAATGAGCAGTTCTTC. V and J are TRBV5-1 and TRBJ2-1; 9 bases line up with TRBD2. This CDR3 is built from 15 residues. The V gene's germline CDR1 is SGHRS and CDR2 YFSETQ. V dropped 4 bases and J dropped 0; count of bases not matched to a gene: 2.

As for this clone: In the same sample, other DNA sequences code for this CDR3. This sequence joins TRBV18 and TRBJ1-2; 8 bases are shared with TRBD1. With V trimmed by 6 bases and J by 5 bases, 5 bases remained unmatched. CDR3 length equals 13 residues. Germline V gene lookup returns CDR1 KGHSH and CDR2 LQKENI. CDR3 sequence: CASSPDRGYGYTF. The DNA for the CDR3 is TGTGCCAGCTCCCCCGACAGGGGTTATGGCTACACCTTC.

The rearrangement joins TRBV28 to TRBJ1-1; D not resolved. The V end was cut by 10 bases, the J end by 1 base, with 13 bases between. Germline CDR1 reads MDHEN; CDR2 reads SYDVKM. The CDR3 runs 13 residues. The CDR3 DNA reads TGTGCCACTCGACCCACAGCGAACACTGAAGCTTTCTTT. Encoded protein: CATRPTANTEAFF.

The chain joins TRBV7-8 to TRBJ1-5, with TRBD1 matching over 7 bases. The CDR3 spans 15 residues. Germline CDR1 reads SGHVS; CDR2 reads FQNEAQ. The J segment lost 1 base and the V segment lost 5 bases, leaving 5 bases of the junction unmatched. The CDR3 spells CASSLGQSSNQPQHF. CDR3 DNA sequence: TGTGCCAGCAGCCTGGGACAGTCCAGCAATCAGCCCCAGCATTTT. Filled out from reference TRBV7-8 and TRBJ1-5, the complete variable domain reads GAGVSQSPRYKVAKRGQDVALRCDPISGHVSLFWYQQALGQGPEFLTYFQNEAQLDKSGLPSDRFFAERPEGSVSTLKIQRTQQEDSAVYLCASSLGQSSNQPQHFGDGTRLSIL.

V gene TRBV14 combines with J gene TRBJ2-3, with 7 bases identical to TRBD2. This CDR3 contains 15 residues. Trimming removed 0 bases from V and 1 base from J; junction bases left unmatched: 1. The germline V gene has CDR1 SGHDN and CDR2 FVKESK. The CDR3: CASSQEGRGTDTQYF. The DNA of the CDR3 is TGTGCCAGCAGCCAAGAAGGGAGGGGCACAGATACGCAGTATTTT.

This chain joins TRBV5-1 and TRBJ2-1; maybe TRBD1 (5 bases). Germline-derived CDR1 and CDR2 are SGHRS and YFSETQ. CDR3 length equals 15 residues. The V end lost 0 bases, the J end lost 4 bases, and 11 bases lay between the germline ends. The CDR3 nucleotides read TGCGCCAGCAGCTTGGGGGGCGGAGAGTACAATGAGCAGTTCTTC. It translates to CASSLGGGEYNEQFF.

CDR3 amino acids: CASSPRQTASTDTQYF. The CDR3 DNA reads TGTGCCAGCTCACCCCGACAGACTGCTAGCACAGATACGCAGTATTTT. The V gene is TRBV18, the J gene TRBJ2-3; a possible D gene is TRBD1 (5 bases). The CDR3 loop spans 16 amino acids. V dropped 3 bases and J dropped 0 bases, with 13 bases sitting between them. From germline, CDR1 is KGHSH and CDR2 LQKENI.